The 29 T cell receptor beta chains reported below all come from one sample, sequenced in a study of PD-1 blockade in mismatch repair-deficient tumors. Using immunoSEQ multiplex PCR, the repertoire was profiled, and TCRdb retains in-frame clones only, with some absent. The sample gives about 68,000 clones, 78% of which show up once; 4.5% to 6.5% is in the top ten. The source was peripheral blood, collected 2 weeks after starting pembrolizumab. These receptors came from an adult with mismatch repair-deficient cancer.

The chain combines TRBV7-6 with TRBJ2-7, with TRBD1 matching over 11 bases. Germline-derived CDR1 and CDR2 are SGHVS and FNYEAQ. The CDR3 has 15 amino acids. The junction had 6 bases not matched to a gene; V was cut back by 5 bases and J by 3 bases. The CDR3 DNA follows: TGTGCCAGCAGCCCAGGGACAGGGGGGGACTACGAGCAGTACTTC. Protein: CASSPGTGGDYEQYF. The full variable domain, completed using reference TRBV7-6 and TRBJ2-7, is GAGVSQSPRYKVTKRGQDVALRCDPISGHVSLYWYRQALGQGPEFLTYFNYEAQQDKSGLPNDRFSAERPEGSISTLTIQRTEQRDSAMYRCASSPGTGGDYEQYFGPGTRLTVT.

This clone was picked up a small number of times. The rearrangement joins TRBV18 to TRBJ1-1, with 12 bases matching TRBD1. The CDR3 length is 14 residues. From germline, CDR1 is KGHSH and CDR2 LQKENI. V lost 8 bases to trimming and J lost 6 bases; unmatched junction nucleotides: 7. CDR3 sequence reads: CASQGQGAPAEAFF. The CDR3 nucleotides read TGTGCCAGCCAGGGACAGGGGGCTCCCGCTGAAGCTTTCTTT.

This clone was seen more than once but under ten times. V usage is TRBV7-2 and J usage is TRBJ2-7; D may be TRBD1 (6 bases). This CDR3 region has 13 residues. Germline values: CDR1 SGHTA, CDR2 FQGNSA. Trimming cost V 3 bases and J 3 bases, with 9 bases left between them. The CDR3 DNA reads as TGTGCCAGCAGCTTCGGACAGAGCTACGAGCAGTACTTC. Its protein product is CASSFGQSYEQYF.

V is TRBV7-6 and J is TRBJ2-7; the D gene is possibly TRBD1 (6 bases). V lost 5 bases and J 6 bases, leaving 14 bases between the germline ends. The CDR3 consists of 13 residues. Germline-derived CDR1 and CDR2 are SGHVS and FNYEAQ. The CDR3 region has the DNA TGTGCCAGCAGCCCCTCCGGGACACCCGAGCAGTACTTC. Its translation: CASSPSGTPEQYF.

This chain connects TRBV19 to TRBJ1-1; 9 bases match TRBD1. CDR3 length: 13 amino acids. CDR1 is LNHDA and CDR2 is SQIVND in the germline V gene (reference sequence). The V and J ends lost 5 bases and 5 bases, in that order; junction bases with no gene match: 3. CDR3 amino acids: CASSPGQGTEAFF. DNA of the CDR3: TGTGCCAGTAGTCCGGGACAGGGAACTGAAGCTTTCTTT.

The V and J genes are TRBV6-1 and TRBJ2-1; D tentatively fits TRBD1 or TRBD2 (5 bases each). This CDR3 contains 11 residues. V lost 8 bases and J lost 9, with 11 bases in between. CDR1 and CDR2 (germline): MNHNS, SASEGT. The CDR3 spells CASRTGLEQFF. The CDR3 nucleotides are TGTGCCAGCCGAACGGGGCTTGAGCAGTTCTTC.

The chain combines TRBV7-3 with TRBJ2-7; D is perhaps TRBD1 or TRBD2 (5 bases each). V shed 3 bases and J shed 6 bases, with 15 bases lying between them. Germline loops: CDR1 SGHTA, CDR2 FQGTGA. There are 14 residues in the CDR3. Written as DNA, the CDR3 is TGTGCCAGCAGCTTCGGGACGGTGATGAGCGAGCAGTACTTC. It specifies CASSFGTVMSEQYF.

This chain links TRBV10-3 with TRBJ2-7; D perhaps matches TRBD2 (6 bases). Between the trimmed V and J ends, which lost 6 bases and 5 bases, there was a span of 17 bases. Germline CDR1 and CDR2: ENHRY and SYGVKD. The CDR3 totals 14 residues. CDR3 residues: CAISNLGLSDEQYF. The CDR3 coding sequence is TGTGCCATCAGCAATTTGGGACTTAGCGACGAGCAGTACTTC.

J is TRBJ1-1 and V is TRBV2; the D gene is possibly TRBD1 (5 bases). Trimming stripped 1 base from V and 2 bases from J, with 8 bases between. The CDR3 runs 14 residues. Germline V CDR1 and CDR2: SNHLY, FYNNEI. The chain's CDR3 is CASSEVGGNTEAFF. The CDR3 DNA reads TGTGCCAGCAGTGAAGTGGGGGGAAACACTGAAGCTTTCTTT.

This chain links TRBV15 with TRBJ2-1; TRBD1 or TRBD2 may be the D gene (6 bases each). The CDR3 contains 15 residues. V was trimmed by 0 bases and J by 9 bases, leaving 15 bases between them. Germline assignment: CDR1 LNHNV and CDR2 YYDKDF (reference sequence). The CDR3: CATSRDRGAFVEQFF. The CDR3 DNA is TGTGCCACCAGCAGAGATAGGGGGGCCTTCGTTGAGCAGTTCTTC. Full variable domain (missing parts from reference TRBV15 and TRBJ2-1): DAMVIQNPRYQVTQFGKPVTLSCSQTLNHNVMYWYQQKSSQAPKLLFHYYDKDFNNEADTPDNFQSRRPNTSFCFLDIRSPGLGDTAMYLCATSRDRGAFVEQFFGPGTRLTVL.

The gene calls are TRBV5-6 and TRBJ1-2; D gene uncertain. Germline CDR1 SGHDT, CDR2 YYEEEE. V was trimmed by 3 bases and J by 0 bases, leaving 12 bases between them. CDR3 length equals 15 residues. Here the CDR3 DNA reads TGTGCCAGCAGCTCCCTCAGAGTATCTAACTATGGCTACACCTTC. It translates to CASSSLRVSNYGYTF.

Here the CDR3 DNA reads TGTGCCAGCAGCAGCTTTTCGGGGTGGGGAAAAACTGAAGCTTTCTTT. As protein: CASSSFSGWGKTEAFF. The J gene is TRBJ1-1, the V gene TRBV14; D is undetermined. The V and J ends lost 5 bases and 5 bases respectively, with 21 bases between them. Germline CDR1 is SGHDN and CDR2 is FVKESK. The CDR3 has 16 residues.

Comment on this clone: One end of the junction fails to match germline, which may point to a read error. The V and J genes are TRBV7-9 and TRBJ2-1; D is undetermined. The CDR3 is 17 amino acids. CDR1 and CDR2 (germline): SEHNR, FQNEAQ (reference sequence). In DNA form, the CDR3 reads TGTGCCAGCAGCCCCTCCGCGGTAAAGCGCTCCTACTATGAGCAGTTCTTC. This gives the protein CASSPSAVKRSYYEQFF. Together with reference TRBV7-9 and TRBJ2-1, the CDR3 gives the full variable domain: DTGVSQNPRHKITKRGQNVTFRCDPISEHNRLYWYRQTLGQGPEFLTYFQNEAQLEKSRLLSDRFSAERPKGSFSTLEIQRTEQGDSAMYLCASSPSAVKRSYYEQFFGPGTRLTVL.

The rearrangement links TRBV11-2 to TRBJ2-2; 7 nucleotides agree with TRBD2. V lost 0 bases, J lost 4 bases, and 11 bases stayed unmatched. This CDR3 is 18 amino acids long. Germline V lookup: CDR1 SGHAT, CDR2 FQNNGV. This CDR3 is CASSLDSGGTSITGELFF. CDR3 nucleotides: TGTGCCAGCAGCTTAGATTCCGGGGGGACGTCTATCACCGGGGAGCTGTTTTTT.

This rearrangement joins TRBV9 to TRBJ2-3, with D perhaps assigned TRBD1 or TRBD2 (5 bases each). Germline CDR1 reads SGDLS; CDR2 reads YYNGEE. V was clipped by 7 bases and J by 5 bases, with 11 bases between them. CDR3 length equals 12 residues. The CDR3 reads CASGGSGDTQYF. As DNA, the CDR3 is TGTGCCAGCGGGGGATCGGGAGATACGCAGTATTTT.

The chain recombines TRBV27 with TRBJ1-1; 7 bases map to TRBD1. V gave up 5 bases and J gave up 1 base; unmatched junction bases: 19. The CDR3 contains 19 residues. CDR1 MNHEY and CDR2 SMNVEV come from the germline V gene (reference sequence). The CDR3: CASSLIRQGTPGANTEAFF. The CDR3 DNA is TGTGCCAGCAGTCTCATTCGACAGGGAACCCCAGGGGCGAACACTGAAGCTTTCTTT.

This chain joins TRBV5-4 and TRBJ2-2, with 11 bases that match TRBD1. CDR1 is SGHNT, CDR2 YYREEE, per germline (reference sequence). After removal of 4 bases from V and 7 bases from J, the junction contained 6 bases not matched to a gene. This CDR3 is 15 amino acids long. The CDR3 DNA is TGTGCCAGCAGCACGGGACAGGGGGTCGGCGGGGAGCTGTTTTTT. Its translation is CASSTGQGVGGELFF.

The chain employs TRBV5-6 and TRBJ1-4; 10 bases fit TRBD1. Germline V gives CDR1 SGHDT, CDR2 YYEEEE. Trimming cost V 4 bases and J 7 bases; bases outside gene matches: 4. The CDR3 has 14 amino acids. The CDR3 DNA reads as TGTGCCAGCAGCGTCGGGACAGGGGCTGAAAAACTGTTTTTT. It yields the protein CASSVGTGAEKLFF.

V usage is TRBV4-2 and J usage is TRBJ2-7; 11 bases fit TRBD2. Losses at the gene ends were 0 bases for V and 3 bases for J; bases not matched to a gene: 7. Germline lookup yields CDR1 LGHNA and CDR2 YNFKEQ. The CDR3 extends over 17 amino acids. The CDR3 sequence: CASSQELAGVGYYEQYF. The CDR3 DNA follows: TGTGCCAGCAGCCAAGAACTAGCGGGAGTAGGCTACTACGAGCAGTACTTC.

DNA of the CDR3: TGTGCCAGCAGCCCGGGCCCGGACCGGGATACGCAGTATTTT. It yields the protein CASSPGPDRDTQYF. V usage is TRBV7-3 and J usage is TRBJ2-3; D uncertain. Germline assignment: CDR1 SGHTA and CDR2 FQGTGA. This CDR3 has 14 residues. Between the trimmed V and J ends, which lost 5 bases and 6 bases, there was a span of 15 bases.

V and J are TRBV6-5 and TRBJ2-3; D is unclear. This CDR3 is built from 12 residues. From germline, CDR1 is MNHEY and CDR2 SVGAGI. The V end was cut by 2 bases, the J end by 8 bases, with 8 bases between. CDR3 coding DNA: TGTGCCAGCAGTTACCTTGGGATTACGCAGTATTTT. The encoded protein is CASSYLGITQYF.

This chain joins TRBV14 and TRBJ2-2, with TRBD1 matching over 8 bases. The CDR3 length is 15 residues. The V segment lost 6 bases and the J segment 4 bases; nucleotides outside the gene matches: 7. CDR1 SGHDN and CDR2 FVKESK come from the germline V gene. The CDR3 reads CASRALTGATGELFF. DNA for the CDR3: TGTGCCAGCAGAGCCTTGACAGGGGCCACCGGGGAGCTGTTTTTT.

CDR3 region: CASSIRTDYGYTF. The CDR3, as DNA: TGTGCCAGTAGTATTAGGACGGATTATGGCTACACCTTC. The chain recombines TRBV19 with TRBJ1-2, with D unclear. CDR1 and CDR2 (germline): LNHDA, SQIVND (reference sequence). CDR3 length: 13 amino acids. Trimming removed 3 bases from V and 5 bases from J, with 10 bases in between. The full variable domain, its missing parts supplied by reference TRBV19 and TRBJ1-2, is DGGITQSPKYLFRKEGQNVTLSCEQNLNHDAMYWYRQDPGQGLRLIYYSQIVNDFQKGDIAEGYSVSREKKESFPLTVTSAQKNPTAFYLCASSIRTDYGYTFGSGTRLTVV.

This CDR3 is CASSQTSGREVFF. DNA for the CDR3: TGCGCCAGCAGCCAAACTAGCGGGAGAGAGGTGTTCTTC. V usage is TRBV5-1 and J usage is TRBJ2-1; TRBD2 matches 11 bases. This CDR3 spans 13 amino acids. CDR1 is SGHRS, CDR2 YFSETQ, per germline. V was pared by 4 bases and J by 15 bases, with 9 bases of the junction left unmatched.

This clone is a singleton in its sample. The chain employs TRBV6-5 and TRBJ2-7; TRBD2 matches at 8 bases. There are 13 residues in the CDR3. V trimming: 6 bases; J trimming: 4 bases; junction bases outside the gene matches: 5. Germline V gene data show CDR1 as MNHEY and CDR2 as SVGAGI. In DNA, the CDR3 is TGTGCCAGCAGGGGTAGCGGGATTTACGAGCAGTACTTC. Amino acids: CASRGSGIYEQYF.

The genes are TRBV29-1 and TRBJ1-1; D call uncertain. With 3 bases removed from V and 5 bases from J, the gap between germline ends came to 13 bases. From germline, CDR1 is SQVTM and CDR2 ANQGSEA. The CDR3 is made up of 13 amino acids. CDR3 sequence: CSVDKASGTEAFF. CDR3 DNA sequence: TGCAGCGTTGATAAGGCATCTGGGACTGAAGCTTTCTTT.

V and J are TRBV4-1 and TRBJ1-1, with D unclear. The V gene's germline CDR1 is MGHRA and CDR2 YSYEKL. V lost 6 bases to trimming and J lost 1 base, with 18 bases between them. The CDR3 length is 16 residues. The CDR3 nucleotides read TGCGCCAGCAGTCTTAACTTGCAGGACCCGAACACTGAAGCTTTCTTT. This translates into CASSLNLQDPNTEAFF.

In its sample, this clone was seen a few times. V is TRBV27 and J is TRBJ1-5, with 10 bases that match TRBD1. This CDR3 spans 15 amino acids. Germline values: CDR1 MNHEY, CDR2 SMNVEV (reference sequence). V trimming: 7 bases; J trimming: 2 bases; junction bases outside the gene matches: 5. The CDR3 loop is CASKAGQGRNQPQHF. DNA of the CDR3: TGTGCCAGCAAAGCGGGACAGGGGCGCAATCAGCCCCAGCATTTT.

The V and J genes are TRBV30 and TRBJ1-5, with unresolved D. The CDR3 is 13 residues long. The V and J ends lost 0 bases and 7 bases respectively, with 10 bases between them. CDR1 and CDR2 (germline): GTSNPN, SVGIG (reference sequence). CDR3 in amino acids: CAWSVGGLQPQHF. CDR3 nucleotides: TGTGCCTGGAGTGTGGGCGGACTACAGCCCCAGCATTTT.